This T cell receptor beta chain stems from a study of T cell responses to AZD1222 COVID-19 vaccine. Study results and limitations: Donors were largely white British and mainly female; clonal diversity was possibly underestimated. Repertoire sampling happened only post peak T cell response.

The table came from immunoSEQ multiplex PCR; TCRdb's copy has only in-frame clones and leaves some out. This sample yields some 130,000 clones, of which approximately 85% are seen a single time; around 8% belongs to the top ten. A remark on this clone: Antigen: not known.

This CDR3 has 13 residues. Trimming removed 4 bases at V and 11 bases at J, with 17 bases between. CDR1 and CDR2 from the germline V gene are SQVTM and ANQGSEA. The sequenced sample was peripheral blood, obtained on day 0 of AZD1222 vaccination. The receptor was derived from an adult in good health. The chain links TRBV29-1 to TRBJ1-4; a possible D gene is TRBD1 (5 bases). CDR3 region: CSVVGLGGGKLFF. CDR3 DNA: TGCAGCGTTGTTGGCCTCGGCGGGGGGAAACTGTTTTTT.